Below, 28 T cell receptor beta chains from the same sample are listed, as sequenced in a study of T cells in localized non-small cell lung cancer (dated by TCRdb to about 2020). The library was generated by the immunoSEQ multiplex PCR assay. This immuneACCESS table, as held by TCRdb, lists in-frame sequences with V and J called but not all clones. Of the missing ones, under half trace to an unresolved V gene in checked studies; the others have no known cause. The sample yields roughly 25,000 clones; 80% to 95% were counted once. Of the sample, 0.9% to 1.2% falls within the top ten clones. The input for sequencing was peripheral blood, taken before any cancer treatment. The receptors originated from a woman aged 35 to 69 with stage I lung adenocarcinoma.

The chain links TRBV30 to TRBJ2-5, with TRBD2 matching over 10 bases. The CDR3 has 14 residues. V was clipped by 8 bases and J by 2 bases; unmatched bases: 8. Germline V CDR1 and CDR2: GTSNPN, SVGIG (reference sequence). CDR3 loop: CAGTGTSVQETQYF. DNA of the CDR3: TGTGCCGGGACCGGGACTAGCGTTCAAGAGACCCAGTACTTC.

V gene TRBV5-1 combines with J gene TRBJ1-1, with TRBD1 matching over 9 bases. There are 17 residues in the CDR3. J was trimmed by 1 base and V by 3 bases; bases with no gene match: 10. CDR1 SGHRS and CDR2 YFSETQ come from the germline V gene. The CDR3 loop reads CASSSRDRAQSNTEAFF. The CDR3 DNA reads TGCGCCAGCAGCTCCCGGGACAGGGCCCAATCGAACACTGAAGCTTTCTTT. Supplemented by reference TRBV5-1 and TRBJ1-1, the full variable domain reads KAGVTQTPRYLIKTRGQQVTLSCSPISGHRSVSWYQQTPGQGLQFLFEYFSETQRNKGNFPGRFSGRQFSNSRSEMNVSTLELGDSALYLCASSSRDRAQSNTEAFFGQGTRLTVV.

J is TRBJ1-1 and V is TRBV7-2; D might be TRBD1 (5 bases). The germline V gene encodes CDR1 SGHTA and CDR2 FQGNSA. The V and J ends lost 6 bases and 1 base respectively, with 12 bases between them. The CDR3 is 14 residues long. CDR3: CASSSQGTNTEAFF. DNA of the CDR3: TGTGCCAGCAGTTCCCAAGGGACGAACACTGAAGCTTTCTTT.

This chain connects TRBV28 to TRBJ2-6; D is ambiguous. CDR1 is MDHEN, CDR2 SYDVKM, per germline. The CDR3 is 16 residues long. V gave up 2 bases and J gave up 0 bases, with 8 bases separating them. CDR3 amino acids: CASSLGVLSGANVLTF. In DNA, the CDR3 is TGTGCCAGCAGTTTAGGGGTACTCTCTGGGGCCAACGTCCTGACTTTC.

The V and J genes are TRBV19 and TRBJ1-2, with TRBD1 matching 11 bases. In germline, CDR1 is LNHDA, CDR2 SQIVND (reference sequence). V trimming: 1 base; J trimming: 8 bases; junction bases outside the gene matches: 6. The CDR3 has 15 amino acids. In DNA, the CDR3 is TGTGCCAGTAGTATAGGCCTGGGACAGGGGGGAGGCTACACCTTC. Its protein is CASSIGLGQGGGYTF.

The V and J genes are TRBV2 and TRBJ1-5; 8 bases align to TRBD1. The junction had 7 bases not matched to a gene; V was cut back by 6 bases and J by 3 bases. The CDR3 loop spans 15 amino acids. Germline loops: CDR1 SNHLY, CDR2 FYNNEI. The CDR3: CASSRQGTTNQPQHF. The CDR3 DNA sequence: TGTGCCAGCAGCCGACAGGGGACGACCAATCAGCCCCAGCATTTT.

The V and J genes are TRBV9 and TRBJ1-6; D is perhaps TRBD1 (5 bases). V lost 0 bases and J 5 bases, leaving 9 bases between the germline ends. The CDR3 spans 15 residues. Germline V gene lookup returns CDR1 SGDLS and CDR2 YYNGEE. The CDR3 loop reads CASSVDTGDNSPLHF. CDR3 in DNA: TGTGCCAGCAGCGTAGACACGGGGGATAATTCACCCCTCCACTTT.

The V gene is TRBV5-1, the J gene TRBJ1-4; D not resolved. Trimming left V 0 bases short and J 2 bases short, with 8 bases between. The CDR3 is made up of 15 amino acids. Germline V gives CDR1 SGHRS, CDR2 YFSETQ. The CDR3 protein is CASSLGGRTNEKLFF. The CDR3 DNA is TGCGCCAGCAGCTTGGGAGGGCGTACTAATGAAAAACTGTTTTTT.

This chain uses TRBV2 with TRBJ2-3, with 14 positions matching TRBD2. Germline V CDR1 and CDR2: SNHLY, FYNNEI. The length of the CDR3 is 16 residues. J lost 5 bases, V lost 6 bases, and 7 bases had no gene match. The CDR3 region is CASRVPGLAGVDTQYF. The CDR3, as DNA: TGTGCCAGCAGGGTGCCGGGACTAGCGGGGGTAGATACGCAGTATTTT.

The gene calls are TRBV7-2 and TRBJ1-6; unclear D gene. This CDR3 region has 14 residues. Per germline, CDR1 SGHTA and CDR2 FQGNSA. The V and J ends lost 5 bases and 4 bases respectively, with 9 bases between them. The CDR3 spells CASSLGRYNSPLHF. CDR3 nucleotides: TGTGCCAGCAGCCTCGGGCGTTATAATTCACCCCTCCACTTT.

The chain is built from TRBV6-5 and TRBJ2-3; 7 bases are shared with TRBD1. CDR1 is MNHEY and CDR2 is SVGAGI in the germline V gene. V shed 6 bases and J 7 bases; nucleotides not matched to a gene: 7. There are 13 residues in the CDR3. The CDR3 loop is CASSDQQGNTQYF. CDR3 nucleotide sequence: TGTGCCAGCAGCGATCAACAGGGGAATACGCAGTATTTT.

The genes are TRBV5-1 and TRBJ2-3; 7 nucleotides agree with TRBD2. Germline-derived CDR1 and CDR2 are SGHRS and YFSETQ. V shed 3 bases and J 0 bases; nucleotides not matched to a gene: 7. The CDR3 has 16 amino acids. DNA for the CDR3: TGCGCCAGCAGCTGGACTCCTAGCGGTAGCACAGATACGCAGTATTTT. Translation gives CASSWTPSGSTDTQYF.

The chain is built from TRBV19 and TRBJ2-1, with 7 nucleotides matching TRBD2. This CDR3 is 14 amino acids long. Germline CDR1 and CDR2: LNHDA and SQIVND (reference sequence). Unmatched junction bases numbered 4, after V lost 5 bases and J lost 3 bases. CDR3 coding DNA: TGTGCCAGTAGTTCAACGGGGGGCTACAATGAGCAGTTCTTC. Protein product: CASSSTGGYNEQFF.

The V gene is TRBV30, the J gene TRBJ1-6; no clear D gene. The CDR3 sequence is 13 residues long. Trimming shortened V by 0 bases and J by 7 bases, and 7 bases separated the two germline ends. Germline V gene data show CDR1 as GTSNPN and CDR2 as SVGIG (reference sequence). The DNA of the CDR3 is TGTGCCTGGAGTGTAGTGCGGAATTCACCCCTCCACTTT. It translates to CAWSVVRNSPLHF.

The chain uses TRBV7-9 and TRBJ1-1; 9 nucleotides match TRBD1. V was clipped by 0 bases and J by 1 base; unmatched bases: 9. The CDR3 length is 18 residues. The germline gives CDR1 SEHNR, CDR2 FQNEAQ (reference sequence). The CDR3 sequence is CASSLAGGQGRRNTEAFF. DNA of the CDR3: TGTGCCAGCAGCTTAGCGGGTGGACAGGGGCGAAGGAACACTGAAGCTTTCTTT.

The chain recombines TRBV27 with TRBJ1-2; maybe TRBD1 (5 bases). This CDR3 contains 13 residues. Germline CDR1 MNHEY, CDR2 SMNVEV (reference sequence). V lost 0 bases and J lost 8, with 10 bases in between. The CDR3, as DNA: TGTGCCAGCAGTTTATCAGGGGTAGGGGGCTACACCTTC. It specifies CASSLSGVGGYTF.

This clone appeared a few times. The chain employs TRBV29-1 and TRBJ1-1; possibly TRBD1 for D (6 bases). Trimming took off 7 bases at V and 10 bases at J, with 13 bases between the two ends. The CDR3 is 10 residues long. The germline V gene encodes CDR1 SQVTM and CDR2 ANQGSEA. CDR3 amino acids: CSATSGVAFF. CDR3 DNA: TGCAGCGCGACCTCAGGGGTAGCTTTCTTT.

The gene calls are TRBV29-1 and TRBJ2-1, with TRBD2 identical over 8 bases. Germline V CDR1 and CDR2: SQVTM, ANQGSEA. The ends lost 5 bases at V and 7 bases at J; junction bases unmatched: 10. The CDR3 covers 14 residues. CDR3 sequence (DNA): TGCAGCGTTTGGGCGGGAGGTGGATGGAATGAGCAGTTCTTC. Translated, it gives CSVWAGGGWNEQFF.

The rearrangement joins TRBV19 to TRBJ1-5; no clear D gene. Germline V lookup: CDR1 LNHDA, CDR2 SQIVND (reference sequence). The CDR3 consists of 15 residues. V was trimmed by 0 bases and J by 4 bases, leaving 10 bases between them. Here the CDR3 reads CASSIDRAENQPQHF. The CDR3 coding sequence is TGTGCCAGTAGTATAGATCGGGCAGAAAATCAGCCCCAGCATTTT.

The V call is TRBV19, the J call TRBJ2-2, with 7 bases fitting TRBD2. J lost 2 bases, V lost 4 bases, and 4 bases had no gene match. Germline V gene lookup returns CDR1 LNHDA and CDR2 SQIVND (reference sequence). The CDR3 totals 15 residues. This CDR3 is CASSSGTKNTGELFF. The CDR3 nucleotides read TGTGCCAGTAGTAGCGGGACTAAAAACACCGGGGAGCTGTTTTTT.

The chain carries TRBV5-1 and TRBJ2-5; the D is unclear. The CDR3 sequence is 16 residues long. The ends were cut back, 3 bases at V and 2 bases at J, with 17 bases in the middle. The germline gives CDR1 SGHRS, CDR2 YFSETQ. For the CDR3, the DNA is TGCGCCAGCAGCTCTCCAGTTCTAGGTCGACAAGAGACCCAGTACTTC. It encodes CASSSPVLGRQETQYF.

CDR3 region: CASSTGPGQGDQPQHF. The CDR3 nucleotides read TGTGCCAGCAGCACTGGACCCGGACAGGGGGATCAGCCCCAGCATTTT. The rearrangement uses TRBV21-1 and TRBJ1-5; TRBD1, the table's D call, was not compared with the DNA. TRBV21-1 is given as a pseudogene. This CDR3 is built from 16 residues.

CDR3 region: CSAPSGQSLHF. The DNA for the CDR3 is TGCAGTGCTCCCTCGGGGCAGTCCCTCCACTTT. V usage is TRBV20-1 and J usage is TRBJ1-6; D is possibly TRBD1 (5 bases). The CDR3 length is 11 residues. Germline values: CDR1 DFQATT, CDR2 SNEGSKA (reference sequence). Trimming took 5 bases from V and 14 from J, leaving 13 bases between them.

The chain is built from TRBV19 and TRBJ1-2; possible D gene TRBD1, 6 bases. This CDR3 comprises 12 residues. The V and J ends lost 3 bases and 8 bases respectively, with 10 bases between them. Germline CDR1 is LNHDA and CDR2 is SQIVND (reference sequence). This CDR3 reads CASSILGGGYTF. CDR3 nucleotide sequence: TGTGCCAGTAGTATTCTAGGGGGGGGCTACACCTTC.

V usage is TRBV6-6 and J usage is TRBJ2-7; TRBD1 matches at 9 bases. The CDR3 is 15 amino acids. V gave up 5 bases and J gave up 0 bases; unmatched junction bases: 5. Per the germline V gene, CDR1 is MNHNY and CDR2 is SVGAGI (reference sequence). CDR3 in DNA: TGTGCCAGCAGTCTCGGACAGGGGATCTCCTACGAGCAGTACTTC. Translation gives CASSLGQGISYEQYF.

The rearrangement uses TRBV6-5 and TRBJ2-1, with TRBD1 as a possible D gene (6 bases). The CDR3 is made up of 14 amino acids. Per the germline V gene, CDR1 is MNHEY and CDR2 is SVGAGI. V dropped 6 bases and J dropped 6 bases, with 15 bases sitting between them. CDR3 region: CASRPLGAVNEQFF. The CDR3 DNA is TGTGCCAGCAGACCACTGGGGGCTGTCAATGAGCAGTTCTTC.

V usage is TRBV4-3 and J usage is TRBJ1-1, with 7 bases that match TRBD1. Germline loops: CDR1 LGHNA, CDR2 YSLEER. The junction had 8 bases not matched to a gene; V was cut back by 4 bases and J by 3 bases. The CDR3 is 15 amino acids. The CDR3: CASSRGGGADTEAFF. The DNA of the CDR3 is TGCGCCAGCAGCCGGGGAGGGGGCGCAGACACTGAAGCTTTCTTT.

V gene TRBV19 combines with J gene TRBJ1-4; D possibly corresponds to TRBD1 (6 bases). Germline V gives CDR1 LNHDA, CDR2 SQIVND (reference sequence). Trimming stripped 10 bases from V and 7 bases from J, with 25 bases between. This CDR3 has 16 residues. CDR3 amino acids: CATKMSGPGASEKLFF. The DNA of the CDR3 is TGTGCCACGAAGATGTCGGGTCCAGGGGCGAGTGAAAAACTGTTTTTT.